This TCR beta chain is drawn from a study of technical replicates of blood from several donors. Some clones are missing from TCRdb's copy, which holds only in-frame ones; the method was immunoSEQ multiplex PCR. The sample carries about 76,000 clones, approximately 94% recorded once. This clone was picked up one time. Germline V gene data show CDR1 as SGHRS and CDR2 as YFSETQ. CDR3 length equals 13 residues. V lost 3 bases, J lost 4 bases, and 10 bases lay in between. Sequences were obtained from T cells isolated from PBMCs. The V call is TRBV5-1, the J call TRBJ1-1, with D unclear. The receptor's source is a human donor in good health. The CDR3 coding sequence is TGCGCCAGCAGCTCCACAGTTATCACTGAAGCTTTCTTT. Encoded protein: CASSSTVITEAFF.